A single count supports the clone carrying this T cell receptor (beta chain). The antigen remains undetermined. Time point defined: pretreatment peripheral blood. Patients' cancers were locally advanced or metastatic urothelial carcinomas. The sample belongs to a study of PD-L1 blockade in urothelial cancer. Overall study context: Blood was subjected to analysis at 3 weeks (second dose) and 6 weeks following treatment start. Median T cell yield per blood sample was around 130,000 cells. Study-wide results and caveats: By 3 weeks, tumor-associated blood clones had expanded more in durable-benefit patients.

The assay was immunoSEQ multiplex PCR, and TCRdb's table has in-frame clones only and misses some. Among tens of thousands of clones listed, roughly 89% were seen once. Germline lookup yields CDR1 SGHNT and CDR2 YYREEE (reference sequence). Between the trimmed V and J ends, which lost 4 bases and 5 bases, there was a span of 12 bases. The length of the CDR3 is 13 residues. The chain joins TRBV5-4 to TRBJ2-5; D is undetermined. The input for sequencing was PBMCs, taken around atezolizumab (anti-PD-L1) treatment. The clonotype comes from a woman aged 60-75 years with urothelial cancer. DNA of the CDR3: TGTGCCAGCAGCGACGTGCTCGGGGAGACCCAGTACTTC. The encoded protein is CASSDVLGETQYF.